This TCR beta chain was retrieved from a study of T cells in localized non-small cell lung cancer. After removal of 2 bases from V and 5 bases from J, the junction contained 5 bases not matched to a gene. This CDR3 has 15 residues. Germline V gene sequence: CDR1 SGHNT, CDR2 YENEEA. Whole-study results and caveats: Uninvolved adjacent lung showed peak T cell clonality, exceeding tumor. Elevated circulating T cell density in blood was associated with longer overall survival. Researchers found a median around 50 of the top 100 tumor clones in adjacent lung. Heterogeneity remains possible, as sequencing covered one tumor region only.

Comment on this clone: Its antigen is undetermined.

Some clones are missing from TCRdb's copy, which holds only in-frame ones; the method was immunoSEQ multiplex PCR. The sample includes roughly 24,000 clones, approximately 87% of them seen just once. This TCR was recovered from a woman aged 35 to 69 with stage I lung adenocarcinoma. This sequence joins TRBV11-3 and TRBJ1-4; TRBD1 agrees at 7 bases. Sample: peripheral blood, taken before any cancer treatment. This CDR3 reads CASSLQQGRNEKLFF. The CDR3 region has the DNA TGTGCCAGCAGCTTACAACAGGGGAGGAATGAAAAACTGTTTTTT.